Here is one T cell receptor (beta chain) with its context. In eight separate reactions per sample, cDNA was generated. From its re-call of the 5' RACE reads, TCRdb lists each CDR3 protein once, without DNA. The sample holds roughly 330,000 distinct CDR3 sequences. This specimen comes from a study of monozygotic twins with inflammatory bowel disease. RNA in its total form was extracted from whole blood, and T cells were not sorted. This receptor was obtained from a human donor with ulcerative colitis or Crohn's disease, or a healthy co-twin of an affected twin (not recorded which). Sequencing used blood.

The CDR3 protein is CASSRLAGGQNIQYF. The V gene is TRBV21-1, the J gene TRBJ2-4; the TRBD2 assignment by TCRdb is unverifiable without DNA. TRBV21-1 is reported as a pseudogene. There are 15 residues in the CDR3.